This is a list of T cell receptor beta chains from one sample in a study of T cells in Graves' hyperthyroidism and ophthalmopathy. TCRdb reprocessed the multiplex PCR reads with MiXCR, giving one entry per CDR3 protein. The repertoire holds 550,000 to 700,000 distinct CDR3 sequences, approximately 14% seen once, with over 3.5% in the top ten. The sample taken for sequencing was blood. The source is a woman in her thirties or forties with Graves' ophthalmopathy. The CDR3 runs from the conserved cysteine through the conserved F or W. The order of the fields is CDR3 length, V gene, clone size, J gene, D gene, CDR3 protein, CDR3 DNA. D genes are given only for firm matches. Clone sizes are given selectively: once, few, many, or a class where the clone is expanded.

>18|TRBV25-1|many|TRBJ2-2|TRBD1
CASSADSYRDRNTGELFF
TGTGCCAGCAGTGCAGACTCGTACCGGGACAGGAACACCGGGGAGCTGTTTTTT
>13|TRBV7-2|many|TRBJ1-2|-
CASSLSVLSGYTF
TGTGCCAGCAGCTTAAGTGTTTTGAGTGGCTACACCTTC
>15|TRBV11-2|-|TRBJ2-5|-
CASSLGLVEQETQYF
TGTGCCAGCAGCTTAGGACTAGTCGAGCAAGAGACCCAGTACTTC
>14|TRBV2|many|TRBJ2-7|TRBD1
CATRLDRGSYEQYF
TGTGCCACCAGGTTAGACAGGGGGTCCTACGAGCAGTACTTC
>13|TRBV28|few|TRBJ2-3|TRBD2
CASNSGNTDTQYF
TGTGCCAGCAATAGCGGGAACACAGATACGCAGTATTTT
>14|TRBV30|many|TRBJ1-1|-
CAWSVSGAGTEAFF
TGTGCCTGGAGTGTATCAGGGGCTGGCACTGAAGCTTTCTTT
>14|TRBV6-2/TRBV6-3|many|TRBJ1-5|TRBD1
CASSQGGGDQPQHF
TGTGCCAGCAGCCAGGGGGGAGGGGATCAGCCCCAGCATTTT
>17|TRBV6-2/TRBV6-3|few|TRBJ2-2|-
CASSYPIYSPNTGELFF
TGTGCCAGCAGTTACCCGATCTATTCCCCGAACACCGGGGAGCTGTTTTTT
>16|TRBV12-3/TRBV12-4|-|TRBJ2-4|TRBD1
CASSPEGQAAKNIQYF
TGTGCCAGCAGTCCCGAGGGACAGGCAGCCAAAAACATTCAGTACTTC
>17|TRBV6-2/TRBV6-3|many|TRBJ1-5|TRBD1
CASSRGQGAYSNQPQHF
TGTGCCAGCAGTCGAGGACAGGGAGCGTATAGCAATCAGCCCCAGCATTTT
>16|TRBV4-1|many|TRBJ2-5|TRBD2
CASSQDALAGIETQYF
TGCGCCAGCAGCCAAGACGCGCTAGCGGGAATTGAGACCCAGTACTTC
>12|TRBV28|-|TRBJ2-7|TRBD2
CASGGSVDEQYF
TGTGCCAGCGGCGGGAGTGTGGACGAGCAGTACTTC
>15|TRBV18|-|TRBJ2-3|-
CASSQSGTSTDTQYF
TGTGCCAGCTCACAGTCCGGGACTAGCACAGATACGCAGTATTTT
>12|TRBV10-3|-|TRBJ1-1|TRBD1
CAISEWGQEAFF
TGTGCCATCAGTGAATGGGGACAGGAAGCTTTCTTT
>12|TRBV12-3/TRBV12-4|many|TRBJ2-2|-
CASIGVPGELFF
TGTGCCAGCATTGGAGTACCCGGGGAGCTGTTTTTT
>11|TRBV28|many|TRBJ2-5|-
CASNRWETQYF
TGTGCCAGCAATAGGTGGGAGACCCAGTACTTC
>14|TRBV28|many|TRBJ2-2|-
CASVRQSRTGELFF
TGTGCCAGTGTTCGACAGTCGCGCACCGGGGAGCTGTTTTTT
>14|TRBV4-1|-|TRBJ2-7|-
CASSQGSSGYEQYF
TGCGCCAGCAGCCAAGGGAGTAGCGGCTACGAGCAGTACTTC
>15|TRBV6-2/TRBV6-3|few|TRBJ2-5|TRBD2
CASTEGLAKWETQYF
TGTGCCAGCACCGAGGGACTAGCGAAATGGGAGACCCAGTACTTC
>14|TRBV6-2/TRBV6-3|-|TRBJ2-7|TRBD2
CASSYSTSYDEQYF
TGTGCCAGCAGTTACTCGACTAGCTACGACGAGCAGTACTTC
>14|TRBV15|many|TRBJ2-7|TRBD1
CATSPWTGGYEQYF
TGTGCCACCAGCCCATGGACAGGGGGCTACGAGCAGTACTTC
>11|TRBV12-3/TRBV12-4|few|TRBJ1-1|-
CATKFNTEAFF
TGTGCCACCAAGTTTAACACTGAAGCTTTCTTT
>15|TRBV20-1|many|TRBJ1-2|-
CSARGRRGGSHGYTF
TGCAGTGCTAGAGGGCGCCGGGGGGGCTCTCATGGCTACACCTTC
>13|TRBV7-2|many|TRBJ2-5|-
CASSPPGGGTQYF
TGTGCCAGCAGCCCCCCCGGGGGCGGGACCCAGTACTTC
>14|TRBV6-1|many|TRBJ1-3|-
CASSSIFSGNTIYF
TGTGCCAGCAGCTCAATCTTCTCTGGAAACACCATATATTTT
>11|TRBV28|many|TRBJ2-5|-
CASSLMETQHF
TGTGCCAGCAGTTTAATGGAGACCCAGCACTTC
>13|TRBV29-1|many|TRBJ1-2|TRBD1
CSVGDRASEGYTF
TGCAGCGTTGGGGACAGAGCTTCGGAGGGCTACACCTTC
>13|TRBV15|few|TRBJ2-7|-
CATSRENRVEQYF
TGTGCCACCAGCAGAGAAAACAGGGTCGAGCAGTACTTC
>18|TRBV6-2/TRBV6-3|-|TRBJ2-7|TRBD1
CASSYSHASGTANYEQYF
TGTGCCAGCAGTTACTCGCATGCCTCCGGGACAGCGAACTACGAGCAGTACTTC
>15|TRBV30|-|TRBJ2-7|-
CAWSVSAPGPYEQYF
TGTGCCTGGAGTGTATCCGCCCCAGGGCCTTACGAGCAGTACTTC
>14|TRBV10-3|many|TRBJ1-2|-
CAISESEEAAGYTF
TGTGCCATCAGTGAGTCGGAGGAGGCGGCGGGCTACACCTTC
>13|TRBV6-1|once|TRBJ1-1|TRBD1
CASRPQGKTEAFF
TGTGCCAGCAGGCCACAGGGGAAAACTGAAGCTTTCTTT
>15|TRBV28|-|TRBJ2-4|-
CASTFLGARKNIQYF
TGTGCCAGCACCTTCCTGGGGGCGCGCAAAAACATTCAGTACTTC
>17|TRBV19|-|TRBJ2-7|TRBD1
CASSPWGAGTGVEEQYF
TGTGCCAGTAGTCCGTGGGGAGCCGGGACAGGGGTGGAGGAGCAGTACTTC
>13|TRBV6-5|many|TRBJ1-2|-
CASTGTGLYGYTF
TGTGCCAGCACCGGAACAGGGCTCTATGGCTACACCTTC
>15|TRBV6-1|many|TRBJ1-3|TRBD1
CASRTGTGVGNTIYF
TGTGCCAGCAGAACCGGGACAGGGGTCGGAAACACCATATATTTT
>13|TRBV5-1|few|TRBJ2-2|-
CASSLATGWELFF
TGCGCCAGCAGCTTGGCGACGGGATGGGAGCTGTTTTTT
>13|TRBV6-2/TRBV6-3|-|TRBJ1-2|TRBD1
CASRAGQEGGYTF
TGTGCCAGCAGAGCGGGACAGGAGGGGGGCTACACCTTC
>16|TRBV6-2/TRBV6-3|many|TRBJ2-2|TRBD1
CASRPPGQGYTGELFF
TGTGCCAGCAGGCCTCCGGGACAGGGTTACACCGGGGAGCTGTTTTTT
>11|TRBV12-3/TRBV12-4|many|TRBJ1-1|TRBD1
CASTRTGSILF
TGTGCCAGCACGCGGACAGGTTCAATCCTCTTT
>13|TRBV20-1|many|TRBJ1-1|-
CSALRLWNTEAFF
TGCAGTGCCTTAAGACTGTGGAACACTGAAGCTTTCTTT
>14|TRBV24-1|many|TRBJ2-3|-
CATSVRARTDTQYF
TGTGCCACCAGTGTGAGGGCCCGCACAGATACGCAGTATTTT
>16|TRBV6-2/TRBV6-3|many|TRBJ2-2|TRBD2
CATYPLTSGRSGELFF
TGTGCCACCTACCCTCTGACTAGCGGGAGATCCGGGGAGCTGTTTTTT
>15|TRBV6-5|-|TRBJ1-2|-
CASSSGTGTNYGYTF
TGTGCCAGCAGTTCTGGGACGGGAACTAACTATGGCTACACCTTC
>16|TRBV28|many|TRBJ1-2|TRBD1
CASSLSSRTGGRGYTF
TGTGCCAGCAGTTTAAGTTCCCGGACAGGCGGACGTGGCTACACCTTC
>16|TRBV19|many|TRBJ1-1|-
CASSWYAASMNTEAFF
TGTGCCAGTAGTTGGTATGCCGCTTCCATGAACACTGAAGCTTTCTTT
>13|TRBV12-3/TRBV12-4|once|TRBJ1-1|-
CASTPRDVTEAFF
TGTGCCAGCACCCCACGCGACGTAACTGAAGCTTTCTTT